These T cell receptor beta chains were read from a single sample in a study of identical twins. TCRdb redid the calling of the 5' RACE reads with MiXCR, one entry per CDR3 protein. The table includes under 800,000 distinct CDR3 sequences, 21% detected once. These data were also reused for a study on T cells expressing NK-cell markers.

Sequencing was performed on PBMCs. These receptors were taken from a woman aged 18-29 years in good health. Both conserved end residues are trimmed from each CDR3. Clone size, where shown, is once, few, many, or a class for clones that have expanded.

size,J,V,CDR3
.,TRBJ2-1,TRBV20-1,SARGIYTSGETRNEQF
.,TRBJ2-1,TRBV14,ASSQDWGQGVEAEQF
few,TRBJ2-5,TRBV6-5,ASSYDSGTQY
.,TRBJ1-3,TRBV20-1,SARDPGGGGNTIY
.,TRBJ2-3,TRBV7-2,ASSGTSGAGDTQY
few,TRBJ2-1,TRBV11-1,ASSPLLYRQGRSDEQF
few,TRBJ2-3,TRBV7-8,ASSFTVASYRTDTQY
many,TRBJ1-1,TRBV5-5,ASSLGGIGTEAF
many,TRBJ2-6,TRBV15,ATSRNTGFGANVLT
few,TRBJ2-7,TRBV12-3/TRBV12-4,ASSPRDRGDYEQY
few,TRBJ1-1,TRBV20-1,SARVSTGANTEAF
many,TRBJ2-3,TRBV9,ASSGRTERTDTQY
.,TRBJ2-7,TRBV6-2/TRBV6-3,ASSNHEQY
many,TRBJ2-7,TRBV7-2,ASSLLYEQY
.,TRBJ2-3,TRBV9,ASSVGRGGSDTQY
few,TRBJ2-7,TRBV5-5,ASSLGGGTIAYEQY
.,TRBJ2-1,TRBV29-1,SVEEASGGADEQF
few,TRBJ2-3,TRBV29-1,SVTVYLTDTQY
.,TRBJ2-3,TRBV7-2,ASSLVSGGYTDTQY
few,TRBJ2-1,TRBV10-2,ASRKGRSYNEQF
.,TRBJ2-3,TRBV5-6,ASSREPRQADTQY
.,TRBJ2-1,TRBV29-1,SVVQGHEQF
few,TRBJ2-1,TRBV12-5,ASGPRQGDRDNEQF
many,TRBJ2-1,TRBV5-1,ASSLVITLADYNEQF
.,TRBJ2-3,TRBV5-6,ASGFPLLGGGTQY
.,TRBJ1-1,TRBV5-5,ASSMTVLNTEAF
.,TRBJ2-6,TRBV6-1,ASSEGVGANVLT
.,TRBJ2-3,TRBV7-2,ASSMRRGADTQY
many,TRBJ2-7,TRBV7-2,ASSPGSYFTYEQY